These 16 T cell receptor beta chains originate from one sample sequenced in a study of T cell responses to AZD1222 COVID-19 vaccine. TCRdb's copy holds only in-frame clones and misses some; the assay was immunoSEQ multiplex PCR. The sample holds 90,000 to 120,000 clones, roughly 87% seen once. The sequences come from peripheral blood, collected 28 days after the second AZD1222 dose. The source of these receptors is an adult who received the AZD1222 COVID-19 vaccine.

V usage is TRBV2 and J usage is TRBJ1-5; 7 nucleotides match TRBD1. The CDR3 is 15 residues long. Trimming removed 4 bases from V and 1 base from J; junction bases left unmatched: 4. Per the germline V gene, CDR1 is SNHLY and CDR2 is FYNNEI. The CDR3 is CASSAEGASNQPQHF. For the CDR3, the DNA is TGTGCCAGCAGTGCAGAGGGGGCGAGCAATCAGCCCCAGCATTTT.

The rearrangement links TRBV2 to TRBJ1-5; D is ambiguous. The CDR3 runs to 14 residues. Trimming left V 3 bases short and J 0 bases short, with 6 bases between. Germline V gene lookup returns CDR1 SNHLY and CDR2 FYNNEI. The CDR3 sequence: CASSDVYSNQPQHF. CDR3 DNA sequence: TGTGCCAGCAGTGATGTTTATAGCAATCAGCCCCAGCATTTT.

V is TRBV2 and J is TRBJ2-5, with D perhaps matching TRBD1 (6 bases). Germline V lookup: CDR1 SNHLY, CDR2 FYNNEI. Trimming stripped 6 bases from V and 4 bases from J, with 12 bases between. The CDR3 totals 13 residues. The CDR3 region has the DNA TGTGCCAGCAGAGTACAGGGAAGAGAGACCCAGTACTTC. This codes for CASRVQGRETQYF.

This clone was counted only a few times. The chain recombines TRBV20-1 with TRBJ2-1; the D is unclear. Germline values: CDR1 DFQATT, CDR2 SNEGSKA (reference sequence). The CDR3 runs 14 residues. Trimming removed 3 bases from V and 0 bases from J, with 9 bases in between. The CDR3 DNA is TGCAGTGCTAGTTTCGGCAGCTCCTACAATGAGCAGTTCTTC. The encoded protein is CSASFGSSYNEQFF.

The chain couples TRBV7-3 to TRBJ2-2; maybe TRBD2 (5 bases). CDR3 length: 16 amino acids. The V gene's germline CDR1 is SGHTA and CDR2 FQGTGA. V was trimmed by 5 bases and J by 0 bases, leaving 13 bases between them. Written as DNA, the CDR3 is TGTGCCAGCAGCCATCCCCGGGGATCGAACACCGGGGAGCTGTTTTTT. Encoded protein: CASSHPRGSNTGELFF.

CDR3 DNA: TGTGCCTGGAGTTTCGGCGAGCGCGACTACAATGAGCAGTTCTTC. Its translation is CAWSFGERDYNEQFF. The V call is TRBV30, the J call TRBJ2-1, with unresolved D. Germline CDR1 is GTSNPN and CDR2 is SVGIG (reference sequence). V lost 2 bases to trimming and J lost 3 bases, with 14 bases between them. This CDR3 contains 15 residues. Using reference TRBV30 and TRBJ2-1 for the parts outside the CDR3, the full variable domain is SQTIHQWPATLVQPVGSPLSLECTVEGTSNPNLYWYRQAAGRGLQLLFYSVGIGQISSEVPQNLSASRPQDRQFILSSKKLLLSDSGFYLCAWSFGERDYNEQFFGPGTRLTVL.

The chain links TRBV30 to TRBJ2-5; 8 positions match TRBD1. With V trimmed by 3 bases and J by 1 base, 7 bases remained unmatched. The CDR3 consists of 15 residues. In germline, CDR1 is GTSNPN, CDR2 SVGIG (reference sequence). CDR3 protein: CAWRARTGSQETQYF. The CDR3 region has the DNA TGTGCCTGGAGGGCCAGGACAGGGTCCCAAGAGACCCAGTACTTC.

A single count supports this clone. The chain joins TRBV28 to TRBJ1-2; maybe TRBD1 (6 bases). Trimming left V 6 bases short and J 3 bases short, with 23 bases between. There are 17 residues in the CDR3. Germline V gives CDR1 MDHEN, CDR2 SYDVKM. The CDR3 is CASRAGGHERIYYGYTF. The CDR3 coding sequence is TGTGCCAGCAGAGCCGGGGGACATGAGAGGATATACTATGGCTACACCTTC.

This clone appeared many times. The chain carries TRBV21-1 and TRBJ2-7; the D call TRBD1 from the table was never checked on the DNA. TRBV21-1 is shown as a pseudogene. The CDR3 runs 10 residues. CDR3 in DNA: TGTGCCAGCAGCAAAGGGCAGCAGTACTTC. Its protein is CASSKGQQYF.

The chain joins TRBV30 to TRBJ2-3, with a tentative D call TRBD2 (6 bases). The germline gives CDR1 GTSNPN, CDR2 SVGIG (reference sequence). The CDR3 consists of 13 residues. V was trimmed by 0 bases and J by 6 bases, leaving 10 bases between them. The DNA for the CDR3 is TGTGCCTGGAGTGTTATGGGGAGGGATACGCAGTATTTT. This codes for CAWSVMGRDTQYF.

Only a few counts were recorded for this clone. J is TRBJ2-7 and V is TRBV6-2 or TRBV6-3, with D unresolved. The CDR3 has 12 residues. Deletions cut 2 bases from V and 4 bases from J, with 6 bases between. Germline CDR1 MNHEY, CDR2 SVGEGT. The CDR3 reads CASSYPLYEQYF. CDR3 bases: TGTGCCAGCAGTTACCCCCTGTACGAGCAGTACTTC.

A note on this clone: At one boundary the junction diverges from the germline segment, which might be a read error. This chain links TRBV2 with TRBJ1-2; 7 bases map to TRBD1. The CDR3 is 13 residues long. Germline assignment: CDR1 SNHLY and CDR2 FYNNEI. The DNA of the CDR3 is TGTGCCAGCAGCGAAGACAGGGCTTATGGCTACACCTTC. Its translation is CASSEDRAYGYTF.

The genes are TRBV2 and TRBJ1-4; a possible D gene is TRBD1 (5 bases). Germline V gene lookup returns CDR1 SNHLY and CDR2 FYNNEI. Trimming removed 4 bases from V and 5 bases from J, with 11 bases in between. This CDR3 has 14 residues. The CDR3 spells CASSGRTFNEKLFF. CDR3 DNA sequence: TGTGCCAGCAGTGGGAGGACATTCAATGAAAAACTGTTTTTT.

This clone was detected a few times. V gene TRBV19 combines with J gene TRBJ2-5; TRBD1 matches 10 bases. The CDR3 covers 15 residues. The trim removed 5 bases at V and 1 base at J, leaving 4 bases unmatched. CDR1 is LNHDA, CDR2 SQIVND, per germline (reference sequence). CDR3 in DNA: TGTGCCAGTAGTTCCGGACAGGGGGGCCAAGAGACCCAGTACTTC. As protein: CASSSGQGGQETQYF.

This sequence joins TRBV30 and TRBJ1-2; D is ambiguous. This CDR3 region has 14 residues. Per the germline V gene, CDR1 is GTSNPN and CDR2 is SVGIG (reference sequence). V was trimmed by 1 base and J by 2 bases, leaving 11 bases between them. In DNA, the CDR3 is TGTGCCTGGAGTGCGCAGCACTCCAACTATGGCTACACCTTC. This gives the protein CAWSAQHSNYGYTF.

The rearrangement links TRBV5-8 to TRBJ2-3; 11 nucleotides line up with TRBD1. CDR1 and CDR2 (germline): SGHTS, YDEGEE. With 3 bases clipped from V and 2 bases from J, the junction kept 5 bases outside the gene matches. The CDR3 extends over 16 amino acids. The CDR3 DNA sequence: TGTGCCAGCAGCTGGAGGGACAGGGGGGCCACAGATACGCAGTATTTT. Translating gives CASSWRDRGATDTQYF.